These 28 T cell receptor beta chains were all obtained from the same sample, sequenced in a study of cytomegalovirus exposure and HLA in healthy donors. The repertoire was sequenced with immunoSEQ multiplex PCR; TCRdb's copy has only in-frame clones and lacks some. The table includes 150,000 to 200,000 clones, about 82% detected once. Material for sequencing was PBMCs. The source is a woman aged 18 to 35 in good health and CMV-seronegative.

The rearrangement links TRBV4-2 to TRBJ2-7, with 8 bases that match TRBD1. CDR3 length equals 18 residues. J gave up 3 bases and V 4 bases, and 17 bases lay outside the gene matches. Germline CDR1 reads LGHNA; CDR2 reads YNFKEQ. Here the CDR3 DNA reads TGTGCCAGCAGCCTCGGGGCCTCTTCGGGACAGGTAAACTACGAGCAGTACTTC. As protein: CASSLGASSGQVNYEQYF.

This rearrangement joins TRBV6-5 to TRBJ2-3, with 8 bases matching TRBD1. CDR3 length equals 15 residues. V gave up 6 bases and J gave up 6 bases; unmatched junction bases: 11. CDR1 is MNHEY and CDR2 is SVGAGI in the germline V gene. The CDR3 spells CASRKQGALMDTQYF. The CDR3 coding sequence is TGTGCCAGCAGGAAGCAGGGGGCTCTAATGGATACGCAGTATTTT.

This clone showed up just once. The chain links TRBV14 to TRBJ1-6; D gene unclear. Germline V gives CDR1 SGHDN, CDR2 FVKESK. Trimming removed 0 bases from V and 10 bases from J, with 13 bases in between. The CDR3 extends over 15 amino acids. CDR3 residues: CASSQDGPGRSPLHF. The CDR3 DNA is TGTGCCAGCAGCCAAGATGGCCCAGGTCGGTCACCCCTCCACTTT.

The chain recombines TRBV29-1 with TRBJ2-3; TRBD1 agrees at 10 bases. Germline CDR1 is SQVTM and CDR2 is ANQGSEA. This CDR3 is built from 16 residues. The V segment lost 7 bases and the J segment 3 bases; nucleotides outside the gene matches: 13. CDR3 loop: CSAMRVPGQGTDTQYF. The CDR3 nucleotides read TGCAGCGCTATGAGGGTTCCGGGACAGGGGACAGATACGCAGTATTTT.

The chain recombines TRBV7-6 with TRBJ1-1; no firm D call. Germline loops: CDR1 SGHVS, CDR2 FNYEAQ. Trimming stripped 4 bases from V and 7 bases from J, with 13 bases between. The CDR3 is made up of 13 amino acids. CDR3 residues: CASSSWAGVEAFF. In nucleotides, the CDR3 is TGTGCCAGCAGCTCCTGGGCCGGGGTTGAAGCTTTCTTT. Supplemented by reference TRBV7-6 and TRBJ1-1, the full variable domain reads GAGVSQSPRYKVTKRGQDVALRCDPISGHVSLYWYRQALGQGPEFLTYFNYEAQQDKSGLPNDRFSAERPEGSISTLTIQRTEQRDSAMYRCASSSWAGVEAFFGQGTRLTVV.

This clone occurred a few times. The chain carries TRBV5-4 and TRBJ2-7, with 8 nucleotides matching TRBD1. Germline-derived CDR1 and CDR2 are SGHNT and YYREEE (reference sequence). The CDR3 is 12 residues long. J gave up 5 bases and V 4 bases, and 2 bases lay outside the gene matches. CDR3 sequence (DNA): TGTGCCAGCAGCCGGACAGGGAACGAGCAGTACTTC. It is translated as CASSRTGNEQYF. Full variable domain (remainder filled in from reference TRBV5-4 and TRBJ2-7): ETGVTQSPTHLIKTRGQQVTLRCSSQSGHNTVSWYQQALGQGPQFIFQYYREEENGRGNFPPRFSGLQFPNYSSELNVNALELDDSALYLCASSRTGNEQYFGPGTRLTVT.

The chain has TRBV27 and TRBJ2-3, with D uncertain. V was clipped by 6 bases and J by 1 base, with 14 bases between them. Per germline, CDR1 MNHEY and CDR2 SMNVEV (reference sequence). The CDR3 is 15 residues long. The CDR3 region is CASSRLTSGTDTQYF. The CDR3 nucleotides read TGTGCCAGCAGCAGACTGACCTCTGGCACAGATACGCAGTATTTT.

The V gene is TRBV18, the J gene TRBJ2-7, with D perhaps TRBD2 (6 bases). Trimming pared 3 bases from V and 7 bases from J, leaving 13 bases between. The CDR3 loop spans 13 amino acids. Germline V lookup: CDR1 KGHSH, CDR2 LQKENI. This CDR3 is CASSPLGLREQYF. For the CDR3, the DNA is TGTGCCAGCTCACCGCTGGGACTTCGGGAGCAGTACTTC.

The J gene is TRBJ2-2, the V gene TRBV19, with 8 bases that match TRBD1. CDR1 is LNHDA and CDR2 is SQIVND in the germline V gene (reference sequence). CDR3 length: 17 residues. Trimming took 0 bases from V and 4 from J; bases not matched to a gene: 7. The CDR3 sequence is CASSIDTGTGITGELFF. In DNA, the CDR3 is TGTGCCAGTAGTATAGACACCGGGACAGGAATCACCGGGGAGCTGTTTTTT. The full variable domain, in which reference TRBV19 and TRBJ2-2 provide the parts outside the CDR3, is DGGITQSPKYLFRKEGQNVTLSCEQNLNHDAMYWYRQDPGQGLRLIYYSQIVNDFQKGDIAEGYSVSREKKESFPLTVTSAQKNPTAFYLCASSIDTGTGITGELFFGEGSRLTVL.

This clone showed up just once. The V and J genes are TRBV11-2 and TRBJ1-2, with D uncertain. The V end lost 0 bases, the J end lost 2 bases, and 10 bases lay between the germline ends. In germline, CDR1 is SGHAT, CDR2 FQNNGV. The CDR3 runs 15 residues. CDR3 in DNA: TGTGCCAGCAGCTTAGAAGTGATAGCAAACTATGGCTACACCTTC. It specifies CASSLEVIANYGYTF. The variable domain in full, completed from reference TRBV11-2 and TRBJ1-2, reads EAGVAQSPRYKIIEKRQSVAFWCNPISGHATLYWYQQILGQGPKLLIQFQNNGVVDDSQLPKDRFSAERLKGVDSTLKIQPAKLEDSAVYLCASSLEVIANYGYTFGSGTRLTVV.

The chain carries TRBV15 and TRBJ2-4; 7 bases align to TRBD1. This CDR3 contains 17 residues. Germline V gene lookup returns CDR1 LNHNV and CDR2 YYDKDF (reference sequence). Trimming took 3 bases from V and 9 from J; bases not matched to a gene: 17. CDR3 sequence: CATSSYPGQKVLSIQYF. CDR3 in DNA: TGTGCCACCAGCAGCTACCCGGGACAGAAAGTGCTGAGCATTCAGTACTTC. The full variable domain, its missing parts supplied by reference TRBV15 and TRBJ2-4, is DAMVIQNPRYQVTQFGKPVTLSCSQTLNHNVMYWYQQKSSQAPKLLFHYYDKDFNNEADTPDNFQSRRPNTSFCFLDIRSPGLGDTAMYLCATSSYPGQKVLSIQYFGAGTRLSVL.

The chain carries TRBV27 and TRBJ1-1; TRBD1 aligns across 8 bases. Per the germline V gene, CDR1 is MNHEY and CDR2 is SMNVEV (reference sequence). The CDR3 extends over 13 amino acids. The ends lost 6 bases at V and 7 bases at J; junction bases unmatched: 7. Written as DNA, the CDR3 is TGTGCCAGCAGACGACAGGGGTTTGGTGAAGCTTTCTTT. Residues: CASRRQGFGEAFF.

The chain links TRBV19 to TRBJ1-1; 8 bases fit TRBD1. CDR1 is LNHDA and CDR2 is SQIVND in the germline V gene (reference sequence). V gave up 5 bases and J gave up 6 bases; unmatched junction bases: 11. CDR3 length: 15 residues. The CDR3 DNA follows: TGTGCCAGTAGTGACGGACAGGGTGGGGTGGCTGAAGCTTTCTTT. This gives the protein CASSDGQGGVAEAFF. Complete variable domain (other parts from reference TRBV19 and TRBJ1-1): DGGITQSPKYLFRKEGQNVTLSCEQNLNHDAMYWYRQDPGQGLRLIYYSQIVNDFQKGDIAEGYSVSREKKESFPLTVTSAQKNPTAFYLCASSDGQGGVAEAFFGQGTRLTVV.

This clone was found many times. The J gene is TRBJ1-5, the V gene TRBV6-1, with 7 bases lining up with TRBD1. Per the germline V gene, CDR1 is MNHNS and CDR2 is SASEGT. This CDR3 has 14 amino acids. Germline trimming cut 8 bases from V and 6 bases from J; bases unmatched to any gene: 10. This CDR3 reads CASAGTVDIQPQHF. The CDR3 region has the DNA TGTGCCAGCGCCGGGACAGTGGATATTCAGCCCCAGCATTTT.

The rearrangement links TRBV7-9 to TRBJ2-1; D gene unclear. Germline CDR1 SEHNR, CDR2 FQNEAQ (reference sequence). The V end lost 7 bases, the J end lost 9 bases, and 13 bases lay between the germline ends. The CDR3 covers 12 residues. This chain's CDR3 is CASTFSSGEQFF. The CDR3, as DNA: TGTGCCAGCACCTTCTCTAGTGGTGAGCAGTTCTTC.

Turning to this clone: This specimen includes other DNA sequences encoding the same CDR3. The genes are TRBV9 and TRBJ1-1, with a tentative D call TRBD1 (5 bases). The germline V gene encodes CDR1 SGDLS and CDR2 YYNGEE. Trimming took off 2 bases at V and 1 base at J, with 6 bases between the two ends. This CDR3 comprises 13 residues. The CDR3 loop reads CASSVTGNTEAFF. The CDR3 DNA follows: TGTGCCAGCAGCGTTACAGGGAACACTGAAGCTTTCTTT.

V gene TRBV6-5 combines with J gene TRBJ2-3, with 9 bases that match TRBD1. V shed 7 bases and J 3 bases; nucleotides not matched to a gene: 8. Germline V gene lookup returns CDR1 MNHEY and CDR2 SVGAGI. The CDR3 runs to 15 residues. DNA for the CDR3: TGTGCCAGCACCCCGGGACAGGGTAAAACAGATACGCAGTATTTT. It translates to CASTPGQGKTDTQYF.

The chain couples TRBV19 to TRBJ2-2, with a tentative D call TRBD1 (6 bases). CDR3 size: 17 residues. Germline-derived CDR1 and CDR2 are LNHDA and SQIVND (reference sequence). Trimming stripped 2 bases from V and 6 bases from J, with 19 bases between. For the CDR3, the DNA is TGTGCCAGTAGTATAATTTGGGGGCAGGGGAATCCCGGGGAGCTGTTTTTT. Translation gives CASSIIWGQGNPGELFF.

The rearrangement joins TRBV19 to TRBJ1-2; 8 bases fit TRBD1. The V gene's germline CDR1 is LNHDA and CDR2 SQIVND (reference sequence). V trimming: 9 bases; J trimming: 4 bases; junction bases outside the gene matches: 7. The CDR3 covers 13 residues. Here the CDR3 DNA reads TGTGCCAGCAGCGACAGGGGCATCTATGGCTACACCTTC. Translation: CASSDRGIYGYTF.

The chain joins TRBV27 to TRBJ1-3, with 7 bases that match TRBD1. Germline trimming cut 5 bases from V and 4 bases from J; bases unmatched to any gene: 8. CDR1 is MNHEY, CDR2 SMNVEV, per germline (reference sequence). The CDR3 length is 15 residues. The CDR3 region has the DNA TGTGCCAGCAGTACCACAGGGGTTCCCGGAAACACCATATATTTT. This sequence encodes CASSTTGVPGNTIYF.

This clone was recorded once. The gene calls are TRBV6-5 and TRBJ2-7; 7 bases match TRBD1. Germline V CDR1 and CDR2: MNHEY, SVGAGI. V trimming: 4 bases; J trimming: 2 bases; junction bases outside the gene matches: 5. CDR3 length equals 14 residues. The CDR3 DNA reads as TGTGCCAGCAGTTCCTCCGGGACAGCCTACGAGCAGTACTTC. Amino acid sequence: CASSSSGTAYEQYF.

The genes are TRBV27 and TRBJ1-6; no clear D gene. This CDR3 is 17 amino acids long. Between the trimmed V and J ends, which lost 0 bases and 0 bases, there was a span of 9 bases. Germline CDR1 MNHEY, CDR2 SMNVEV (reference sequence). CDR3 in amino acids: CASSLSPVNSYNSPLHF. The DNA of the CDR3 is TGTGCCAGCAGTTTATCCCCGGTCAACTCCTATAATTCACCCCTCCACTTT.

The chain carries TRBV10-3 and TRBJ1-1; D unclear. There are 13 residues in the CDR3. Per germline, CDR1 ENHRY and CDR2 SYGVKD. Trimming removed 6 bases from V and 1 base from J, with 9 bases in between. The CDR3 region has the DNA TGTGCCATCAGCCCCACAAGGAACACTGAAGCTTTCTTT. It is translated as CAISPTRNTEAFF.

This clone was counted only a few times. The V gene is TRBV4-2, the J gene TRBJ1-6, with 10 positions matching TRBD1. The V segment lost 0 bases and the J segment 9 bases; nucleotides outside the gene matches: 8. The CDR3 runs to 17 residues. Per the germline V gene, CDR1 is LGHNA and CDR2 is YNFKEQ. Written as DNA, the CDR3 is TGTGCCAGCAGCCAAGAGATCGGGGACAGGGGAAGTTCACCCCTCCACTTT. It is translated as CASSQEIGDRGSSPLHF.

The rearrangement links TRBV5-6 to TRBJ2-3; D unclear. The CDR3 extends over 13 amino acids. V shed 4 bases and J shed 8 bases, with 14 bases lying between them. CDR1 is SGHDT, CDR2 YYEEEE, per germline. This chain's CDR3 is CASSPLVSPTQYF. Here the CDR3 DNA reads TGTGCCAGCAGCCCCTTGGTTAGCCCTACGCAGTATTTT.

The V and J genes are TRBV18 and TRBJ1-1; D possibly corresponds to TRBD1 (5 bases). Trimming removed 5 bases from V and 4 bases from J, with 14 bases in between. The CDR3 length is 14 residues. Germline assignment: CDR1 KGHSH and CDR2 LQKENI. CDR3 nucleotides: TGTGCCAGCTCAGTAGGGAGCGGGGCCACTGAAGCTTTCTTT. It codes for CASSVGSGATEAFF.

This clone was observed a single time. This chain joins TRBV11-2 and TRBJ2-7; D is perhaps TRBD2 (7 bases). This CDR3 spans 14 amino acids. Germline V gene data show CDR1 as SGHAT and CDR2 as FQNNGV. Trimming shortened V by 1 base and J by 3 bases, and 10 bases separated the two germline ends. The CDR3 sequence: CASSLGEGVYEQYF. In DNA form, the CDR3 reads TGTGCCAGCAGCTTAGGGGAGGGGGTCTACGAGCAGTACTTC.

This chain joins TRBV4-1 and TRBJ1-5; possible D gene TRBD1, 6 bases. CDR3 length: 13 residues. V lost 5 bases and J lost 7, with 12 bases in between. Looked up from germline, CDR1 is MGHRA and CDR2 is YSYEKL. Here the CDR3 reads CASSVQGFQPQHF. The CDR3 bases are TGCGCCAGCAGCGTTCAGGGGTTCCAGCCCCAGCATTTT.